The T cell receptor (beta chain) under discussion was sequenced for a study of cytomegalovirus exposure and HLA in healthy donors. Study-wide findings and caveats: In a later analysis, HLA-associated beta chains showed higher expansion and lower generation probabilities than comparable chains.

This clone was counted once. Antigen specificity is unknown. The germline V gene encodes CDR1 MNHEY and CDR2 SMNVEV (reference sequence). This CDR3 has 16 residues. Trimming at V came to 6 bases and at J to 4 bases, leaving 13 bases not matched to a gene. The PCR contained 60 Vbeta and 13 Jbeta primers. Method: immunoSEQ multiplex PCR; TCRdb's copy keeps in-frame clones and lacks some. The sample comprises hundreds of thousands of clones, 75% to 80% of which are singletons, and 1.5% to 2% rests with the top ten. The chain combines TRBV27 with TRBJ2-5; 8 bases are a match to TRBD2. The sample taken for sequencing was PBMCs. This receptor was obtained from a male donor in good health and CMV-seronegative. CDR3: CASSWARAGASETQYF. The CDR3 DNA reads as TGTGCCAGCAGCTGGGCAAGAGCGGGAGCCTCAGAGACCCAGTACTTC.